Listed below are T cell receptor beta chains from one sample, sequenced in a study of STAT5B mutations in CD4+ large granular lymphocyte leukemia. Only in-frame clones appear in the TCRdb table, and some are missing; sequencing was by immunoSEQ multiplex PCR. The table lists about 40,000 clones, roughly 83% of them singletons. Sequencing used CD4+ T cells from blood buffy coats. These receptors originate from a human donor in good health. Both conserved end residues are part of each CDR3. Each record gives: clone size, D gene, V gene, J gene, CDR3 DNA, CDR3 protein. D genes are given only for firm matches. Size is stated for part of the rows, as once, few or many counts, or as a class when the clone is expanded.

-	-	TRBV4-1	TRBJ2-5	TGCGCCAGCAGCCAAGGGACTATCGAGACCCAGTACTTC	CASSQGTIETQYF
-	TRBD1	TRBV5-1	TRBJ1-1	TGCGCCAGCAGCTTGGACAGGGGCCTGAACACTGAAGCTTTCTTT	CASSLDRGLNTEAFF
few	-	TRBV5-4	TRBJ1-2	TGTGCCAGCAGCTTGGAAGTCTCAGGGCTCTATGGCTACACCTTC	CASSLEVSGLYGYTF
few	-	TRBV18	TRBJ2-7	TGTGCCAGCTCACCAGGTCACGAGCAGTACTTC	CASSPGHEQYF
few	-	TRBV5-1	TRBJ1-6	TGCGCCAGCAGCTTTGGTGGGGAGGGAGGGTCACCCCTCCACTTT	CASSFGGEGGSPLHF
-	-	TRBV2	TRBJ1-1	TGTGCCAGCAGCGTAACAGGGAACACTGAAGCTTTCTTT	CASSVTGNTEAFF
-	-	TRBV7-5	TRBJ1-4	TGTGTCAGGATTCCCCCGGGGGGGCAAAATGAAAAACTGTTTTTT	CVRIPPGGQNEKLFF
-	-	TRBV5-1	TRBJ1-4	TGCGCCAGCAGCTTGGGACAGACTAATGAAAAACTGTTTTTT	CASSLGQTNEKLFF
-	TRBD1	TRBV30	TRBJ1-2	TGTGCCTGGAGCGACACAGGGGTGCCTGGCTACACCTTC	CAWSDTGVPGYTF
-	TRBD1	TRBV10-3	TRBJ2-7	TGTGCCATCAGACCCGGGACAGGAGACTACGAGCAGTACTTC	CAIRPGTGDYEQYF
-	TRBD1	TRBV5-1	TRBJ1-1	TGCGCCAGCAGCCTACATTCGACAGGGACGAACACTGAAGCTTTCTTT	CASSLHSTGTNTEAFF
-	TRBD2	TRBV18	TRBJ2-3	TGTGCCAGCTCACCTTTAGCGGGGGGTCGCACAGATACGCAGTATTTT	CASSPLAGGRTDTQYF
-	TRBD1	TRBV7-3	TRBJ2-3	TGTGCCAGCAGCTCGGGACAGAATACAGATACGCAGTATTTT	CASSSGQNTDTQYF
-	-	TRBV5-4	TRBJ1-2	TGTGCCAGCAGCACCGCCCGGGACCGAAGCTATGGCTACACCTTC	CASSTARDRSYGYTF
-	-	TRBV9	TRBJ2-4	TGTGCCAGCAGCGTATCAGGGAATCAAAACATTCAGTACTTC	CASSVSGNQNIQYF
-	TRBD1	TRBV11-2	TRBJ1-5	TGTGCCAGCAGCGTGACAGGGGGTAGCAATCAGCCCCAGCATTTT	CASSVTGGSNQPQHF
once	-	TRBV6-6	TRBJ1-2	TGTGCCAGCAGTTACTCTGCAGGGGACTATGGCTACACCTTC	CASSYSAGDYGYTF
-	TRBD1	TRBV6-6	TRBJ1-4	TGTGCCAGCAGTTACACGACAGGGACTAATGAAAAACTGTTTTTT	CASSYTTGTNEKLFF
-	TRBD1	TRBV6-5	TRBJ2-7	TGTGCCAGCAGCCGGACAGGGGGGTCCTACGAGCAGTACTTC	CASSRTGGSYEQYF
-	TRBD1	TRBV7-2	TRBJ2-5	TGTGCCAGCAGCTCCCCCCCCGGGACAGCTGAGACCCAGTACTTC	CASSSPPGTAETQYF
-	-	TRBV18	TRBJ2-5	TGTGCCAGCTCACTCCTGGAGGCAGGACAGTCTGAAGAGACCCAGTACTTC	CASSLLEAGQSEETQYF
-	-	TRBV6-5	TRBJ2-1	TGTGCCAGCAGCCAGGGCAATGAGCAGTTCTTC	CASSQGNEQFF